These 30 T cell receptor beta chains share one sample of origin, sequenced in a study of blood T cell repertoires in COVID-19. TCRdb keeps only in-frame clones here, not all; method: immunoSEQ multiplex PCR. Of around 180,000 clones listed, roughly 88% are singletons. Specimen: peripheral blood. These receptors originate from a man aged 60-69 years with acute or convalescent COVID-19.

The V call is TRBV11-1, the J call TRBJ1-2, with D perhaps matching TRBD1 (6 bases). This CDR3 contains 13 residues. CDR1 and CDR2 (germline): SGHAT, FQDESV (reference sequence). The germline V and J ends were trimmed by 5 bases and 4 bases, with 11 bases remaining between them. In DNA form, the CDR3 reads TGTGCCAGCAGCCGGGACAACATCTATGGCTACACCTTC. Its translation: CASSRDNIYGYTF.

The rearrangement links TRBV28 to TRBJ2-3; TRBD2 matches at 11 bases. Trimming cost V 4 bases and J 0 bases; bases outside gene matches: 6. The CDR3 is 17 residues long. The germline V gene encodes CDR1 MDHEN and CDR2 SYDVKM. The DNA of the CDR3 is TGTGCCAGCAGTTCCGGGACTAGCGGACCTAGCACAGATACGCAGTATTTT. Translation gives CASSSGTSGPSTDTQYF.

A single count supports this clone. V usage is TRBV6-8 and J usage is TRBJ2-7, with D hard to call. V dropped 1 base and J dropped 7 bases, with 17 bases sitting between them. Germline V CDR1 and CDR2: MNHGY, SAAAGT. The CDR3 has 15 residues. Written as DNA, the CDR3 is TGTGCCAGCAGTTACTGTTCAGGCCGTAAACAGGAGCAGTACTTC. It specifies CASSYCSGRKQEQYF.

V and J are TRBV13 and TRBJ2-7; a possible D gene is TRBD1 (5 bases). The length of the CDR3 is 13 residues. Trimming took 5 bases from V and 6 from J, leaving 14 bases between them. Germline CDR1 is PRHDT and CDR2 is FYEKMQ (reference sequence). This chain's CDR3 is CASSTHQGSEQYF. In DNA form, the CDR3 reads TGTGCCAGCAGCACCCACCAGGGATCCGAGCAGTACTTC.

V usage is TRBV10-3 and J usage is TRBJ2-1, with 11 bases lining up with TRBD2. The junction had 8 bases not matched to a gene; V was cut back by 3 bases and J by 1 base. CDR3 length: 18 residues. The germline CDR1 and CDR2 sequences are ENHRY and SYGVKD. The CDR3 region is CAISDPTSGIASYNEQFF. Here the CDR3 DNA reads TGTGCCATCAGTGACCCGACTAGCGGGATAGCGTCCTACAATGAGCAGTTCTTC.

V and J are TRBV6-5 and TRBJ2-2; 7 positions agree with TRBD2. The length of the CDR3 is 14 residues. V trimming: 5 bases; J trimming: 5 bases; junction bases outside the gene matches: 5. The germline gives CDR1 MNHEY, CDR2 SVGAGI. The CDR3 bases are TGTGCCAGCAGTCCTACCGGGGGGACCGGGGAGCTGTTTTTT. It encodes CASSPTGGTGELFF.

This chain links TRBV6-5 with TRBJ2-1; D might be TRBD1 (6 bases). V was clipped by 5 bases and J by 9 bases, with 14 bases between them. This CDR3 has 13 residues. CDR1 is MNHEY and CDR2 is SVGAGI in the germline V gene. Here the CDR3 DNA reads TGTGCCAGCAGTCTGGCAGGGGTTTCTGAGCAGTTCTTC. It specifies CASSLAGVSEQFF.

This clone was recorded once. This chain joins TRBV27 and TRBJ2-3, with 8 bases lining up with TRBD2. Germline V gene lookup returns CDR1 MNHEY and CDR2 SMNVEV (reference sequence). The CDR3 is made up of 17 amino acids. V lost 2 bases, J lost 2 bases, and 9 bases stayed unmatched. The CDR3 DNA is TGTGCCAGCAGTTTACCCCGGGAGCGGGAGAACACAGATACGCAGTATTTT. The encoded protein is CASSLPRERENTDTQYF.

The V gene is TRBV6-5, the J gene TRBJ2-5, with D tentatively TRBD1 (6 bases). Trimming took 5 bases from V and 6 from J, leaving 10 bases between them. Germline V gives CDR1 MNHEY, CDR2 SVGAGI. This CDR3 has 12 residues. CDR3: CASSTGWKTQYF. The CDR3 DNA reads as TGTGCCAGCAGTACAGGGTGGAAGACCCAGTACTTC.

This sequence joins TRBV18 and TRBJ2-2; 12 nucleotides line up with TRBD2. Per germline, CDR1 KGHSH and CDR2 LQKENI. Trimming removed 0 bases from V and 2 bases from J; junction bases left unmatched: 1. The CDR3 extends over 17 amino acids. Here the CDR3 DNA reads TGTGCCAGCTCACCACCGACTAGCGGGGGTAACACCGGGGAGCTGTTTTTT. Encoded protein: CASSPPTSGGNTGELFF.

This chain uses TRBV15 with TRBJ1-2, with D perhaps matching TRBD1 (5 bases). This CDR3 has 15 residues. V dropped 1 base and J dropped 0 bases, with 9 bases sitting between them. CDR1 is LNHNV, CDR2 YYDKDF, per germline (reference sequence). The DNA for the CDR3 is TGTGCCACCAGCAGAGGTGACAGCTCTAACTATGGCTACACCTTC. It encodes CATSRGDSSNYGYTF. Using reference TRBV15 and TRBJ1-2 for the parts outside the CDR3, the full variable domain is DAMVIQNPRYQVTQFGKPVTLSCSQTLNHNVMYWYQQKSSQAPKLLFHYYDKDFNNEADTPDNFQSRRPNTSFCFLDIRSPGLGDTAMYLCATSRGDSSNYGYTFGSGTRLTVV.

The V and J genes are TRBV7-6 and TRBJ2-7; tentatively, D is TRBD2 (6 bases). The CDR3 is made up of 15 amino acids. Germline V gene lookup returns CDR1 SGHVS and CDR2 FNYEAQ. Between the trimmed V and J ends, which lost 5 bases and 4 bases, there was a span of 18 bases. CDR3 loop: CASSPRGSGLYEQYF. As DNA, the CDR3 is TGTGCCAGCAGCCCTCGGGGTAGCGGCTTGTACGAGCAGTACTTC.

The chain couples TRBV19 to TRBJ2-5, with D possibly matching TRBD1 (6 bases). V dropped 5 bases and J dropped 3 bases, with 16 bases sitting between them. The V gene's germline CDR1 is LNHDA and CDR2 SQIVND (reference sequence). This CDR3 is built from 15 residues. CDR3: CASSPARTAKETQYF. The CDR3 bases are TGTGCCAGTAGTCCCGCTAGGACAGCTAAAGAGACCCAGTACTTC.

The chain is built from TRBV25-1 and TRBJ1-2; possible D gene TRBD1, 5 bases. Germline V gene sequence: CDR1 MGHDK, CDR2 SYGVNS. V shed 7 bases and J shed 4 bases, with 22 bases lying between them. The CDR3 loop spans 16 amino acids. In DNA form, the CDR3 reads TGTGCCAGCACCCTCTCCATGGGAGGGGAACCCTATGGCTACACCTTC. Residues: CASTLSMGGEPYGYTF.

The CDR3 protein is CASSHGLRDSPLHF. The CDR3 coding sequence is TGTGCCAGCAGTCACGGACTGCGGGATTCACCCCTCCACTTT. The V and J genes are TRBV6-2 or TRBV6-3 and TRBJ1-6; D is ambiguous. Trimming cost V 5 bases and J 8 bases, with 13 bases left between them. This CDR3 comprises 14 residues. CDR1 and CDR2 from the germline V gene are MNHEY and SVGEGT.

The chain uses TRBV19 and TRBJ1-5; TRBD1 matches at 8 bases. The J segment lost 2 bases and the V segment lost 5 bases, leaving 14 bases of the junction unmatched. Per germline, CDR1 LNHDA and CDR2 SQIVND (reference sequence). The CDR3 contains 18 residues. CDR3 amino acids: CASSPWLGTGSRNQPQHF. The CDR3 bases are TGTGCCAGTAGTCCATGGCTGGGGACAGGCAGTCGCAATCAGCCCCAGCATTTT.

The chain uses TRBV10-1 and TRBJ2-5; D unclear. This CDR3 contains 14 residues. Trimming took 2 bases from V and 5 from J, leaving 12 bases between them. Germline CDR1 WNHNN, CDR2 SYGVQD (reference sequence). The CDR3 sequence: CASSEAPGWETQYF. The CDR3 DNA sequence: TGCGCCAGCAGTGAGGCCCCCGGGTGGGAGACCCAGTACTTC.

The J gene is TRBJ2-7, the V gene TRBV7-8; tentative D call: TRBD2 (6 bases). The V end was cut by 1 base, the J end by 3 bases, with 10 bases between. The CDR3 extends over 14 amino acids. From germline, CDR1 is SGHVS and CDR2 FQNEAQ. The CDR3 is CASSLGGVSYEQYF. The CDR3 nucleotides are TGTGCCAGCAGCTTAGGCGGGGTGAGCTACGAGCAGTACTTC.

The chain links TRBV6-1 to TRBJ2-1; TRBD1 aligns across 11 bases. V gave up 3 bases and J gave up 5 bases; unmatched junction bases: 3. Germline V gives CDR1 MNHNS, CDR2 SASEGT. The CDR3 has 15 residues. CDR3 DNA: TGTGCCAGCAGTGAGGACAGGGGGCTGCACAATGAGCAGTTCTTC. Amino acid sequence: CASSEDRGLHNEQFF.

The V and J genes are TRBV15 and TRBJ1-2; D might be TRBD1 (5 bases). Between the trimmed V and J ends, which lost 0 bases and 0 bases, there was a span of 5 bases. The CDR3 loop spans 14 amino acids. Germline values: CDR1 LNHNV, CDR2 YYDKDF (reference sequence). CDR3 amino acids: CATSRDRANYGYTF. In nucleotides, the CDR3 is TGTGCCACCAGCAGAGACAGGGCTAACTATGGCTACACCTTC.

The J gene is TRBJ1-3, the V gene TRBV30; D not certain. V lost 4 bases and J 3 bases, leaving 4 bases between the germline ends. CDR3 length equals 11 residues. CDR1 GTSNPN and CDR2 SVGIG come from the germline V gene (reference sequence). CDR3 in DNA: TGTGCCTGGAATCGTGGAAACACCATATATTTT. Residues: CAWNRGNTIYF.

The V and J genes are TRBV5-1 and TRBJ2-7; tentative D call: TRBD2 (5 bases). CDR1 SGHRS and CDR2 YFSETQ come from the germline V gene. The CDR3 has 14 amino acids. The germline V and J ends were trimmed by 2 bases and 0 bases, with 9 bases remaining between them. The CDR3 sequence: CASSFSGSSYEQYF. CDR3 coding DNA: TGCGCCAGCAGCTTCTCGGGGAGCTCCTACGAGCAGTACTTC.

This clone was observed a single time. This chain connects TRBV5-1 to TRBJ1-1; 9 nucleotides line up with TRBD1. The trim removed 4 bases at V and 1 base at J, leaving 5 bases unmatched. The CDR3 runs 15 residues. Per germline, CDR1 SGHRS and CDR2 YFSETQ. CDR3 sequence reads: CASSGGTGQNTEAFF. In nucleotides, the CDR3 is TGCGCCAGCAGCGGCGGGACAGGGCAGAACACTGAAGCTTTCTTT.

The J gene is TRBJ1-5, the V gene TRBV7-2; 8 nucleotides match TRBD1. CDR3 length: 15 residues. Germline trimming cut 5 bases from V and 8 bases from J; bases unmatched to any gene: 11. The V gene's germline CDR1 is SGHTA and CDR2 FQGNSA. CDR3 bases: TGTGCCAGCAGCCCAAGGACAGGGAGTACTGAGCCCCAGCATTTT. This encodes CASSPRTGSTEPQHF.

The J gene is TRBJ2-7, the V gene TRBV4-1, with TRBD2 matching over 9 bases. V was pared by 5 bases and J by 5 bases, with 10 bases of the junction left unmatched. Germline CDR1 reads MGHRA; CDR2 reads YSYEKL. The CDR3 has 15 residues. CDR3 sequence reads: CASSFSLASGNEQYF. Here the CDR3 DNA reads TGCGCCAGCAGCTTTTCCTTGGCTAGCGGGAACGAGCAGTACTTC.

The chain joins TRBV24-1 to TRBJ2-3, with D maybe TRBD2 (6 bases). The CDR3 runs to 15 residues. The germline V gene encodes CDR1 KGHDR and CDR2 SFDVKD. V shed 3 bases and J shed 5 bases, with 14 bases lying between them. CDR3 DNA sequence: TGTGCCACCAGTGATCCCCGGGAGTGGATAGATACGCAGTATTTT. This encodes CATSDPREWIDTQYF.

This sequence joins TRBV5-1 and TRBJ2-3; D is ambiguous. With 5 bases removed from V and 1 base from J, the gap between germline ends came to 8 bases. Germline CDR1 and CDR2: SGHRS and YFSETQ. The CDR3 is 13 residues long. CDR3 nucleotide sequence: TGCGCCAGCAGTTCCACAGGCACAGATACGCAGTATTTT. This codes for CASSSTGTDTQYF.

The chain couples TRBV28 to TRBJ2-5; D is possibly TRBD1 (5 bases). V shed 8 bases and J shed 5 bases, with 21 bases lying between them. There are 15 residues in the CDR3. The germline gives CDR1 MDHEN, CDR2 SYDVKM. Here the CDR3 reads CASDLTVTPRETQYF. CDR3 DNA sequence: TGTGCCAGCGATCTGACAGTGACCCCTCGCGAGACCCAGTACTTC.

CDR3 nucleotides: TGTGCCAGTAGTATTCTTAGCGGGAGTACCCAAGAGACCCAGTACTTC. As protein: CASSILSGSTQETQYF. The gene calls are TRBV19 and TRBJ2-5; 9 bases map to TRBD2. The CDR3 consists of 16 residues. J gave up 1 base and V 3 bases, and 6 bases lay outside the gene matches. Germline V gene data show CDR1 as LNHDA and CDR2 as SQIVND (reference sequence).

The rearrangement joins TRBV12-5 to TRBJ1-4, with D hard to call. Between the trimmed V and J ends, which lost 0 bases and 8 bases, there was a span of 13 bases. Looked up from germline, CDR1 is LGHNT and CDR2 is FRNRAP. The CDR3 runs to 15 residues. CDR3 amino acids: CASGLVVTVREKLFF. DNA for the CDR3: TGTGCTAGTGGTTTGGTAGTCACGGTGCGAGAAAAACTGTTTTTT.